This T cell receptor beta chain originates from a study of CD8+CD57+ T cells in acquired aplastic anemia. Study as a whole: Healthy donor CD4+ cell samples had a mean of about 11 million reads.

This clonotype was seen many times. Its specificity is unknown. Findings and limits, study-wide: In CD8+ cells, Simpson's diversity showed no significant difference between patients and controls.

J was trimmed by 0 bases and V by 4 bases; bases with no gene match: 7. The CDR3 length is 17 residues. Per the germline V gene, CDR1 is SEHNR and CDR2 is FQNEAQ (reference sequence). Using genomic DNA as the template, TCR beta VDJ and CDR3 profiling was carried out. TCRdb fed the reads into MiXCR, producing one record per CDR3 protein. The sample holds tens of thousands of distinct CDR3 sequences; 45% to 55% are singletons and the top ten take approximately 8.3%. The sequence was collected from a human donor in good health, serving as a control. V and J are TRBV7-9 and TRBJ1-1; TRBD1 matches at 11 bases. Sample: sorted CD4+, CD8+, or CD8+CD57+ T cells (not recorded which) from PBMCs. The CDR3 loop is CASSWGQGDRLNTEAFF. For the CDR3, the DNA is TGTGCCAGCAGCTGGGGACAGGGGGACCGTCTGAACACTGAAGCTTTCTTT.